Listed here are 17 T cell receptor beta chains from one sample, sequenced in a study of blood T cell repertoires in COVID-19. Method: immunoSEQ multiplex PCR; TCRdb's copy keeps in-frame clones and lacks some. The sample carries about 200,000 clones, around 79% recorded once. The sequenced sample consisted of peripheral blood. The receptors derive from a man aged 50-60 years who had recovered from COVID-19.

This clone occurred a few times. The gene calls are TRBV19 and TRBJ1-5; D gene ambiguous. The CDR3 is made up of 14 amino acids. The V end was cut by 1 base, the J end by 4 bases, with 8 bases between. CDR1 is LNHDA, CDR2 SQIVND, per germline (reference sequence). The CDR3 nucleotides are TGTGCCAGTAGTATAGGTGAGGGAAATCAGCCCCAGCATTTT. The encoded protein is CASSIGEGNQPQHF. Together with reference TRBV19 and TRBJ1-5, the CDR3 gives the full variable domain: DGGITQSPKYLFRKEGQNVTLSCEQNLNHDAMYWYRQDPGQGLRLIYYSQIVNDFQKGDIAEGYSVSREKKESFPLTVTSAQKNPTAFYLCASSIGEGNQPQHFGDGTRLSIL.

The CDR3 nucleotides read TGTGCCAGCAGTTTAGTGGGGCCGCCCCTCCACTTT. It specifies CASSLVGPPLHF. The genes are TRBV12-3 or TRBV12-4 and TRBJ1-6; possibly TRBD1 for D (5 bases). There are 12 residues in the CDR3. V was trimmed by 1 base and J by 13 bases, leaving 8 bases between them.

CDR3 amino acids: CATRGVHSYEQYF. CDR3 coding DNA: TGTGCCACCAGAGGGGTCCACTCCTACGAGCAGTACTTC. The chain employs TRBV27 and TRBJ2-7; D is perhaps TRBD1 or TRBD2 (5 bases each). V dropped 10 bases and J dropped 0 bases, with 13 bases sitting between them. The CDR3 totals 13 residues. Germline V gives CDR1 MNHEY, CDR2 SMNVEV (reference sequence).

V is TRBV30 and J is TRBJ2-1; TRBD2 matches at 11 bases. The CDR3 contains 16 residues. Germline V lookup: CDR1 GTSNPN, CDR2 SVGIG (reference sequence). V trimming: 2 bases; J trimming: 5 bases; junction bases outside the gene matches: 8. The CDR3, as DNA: TGTGCCTGGAGTCCTATTACTAGCGGGAGTAACAATGAGCAGTTCTTC. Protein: CAWSPITSGSNNEQFF.

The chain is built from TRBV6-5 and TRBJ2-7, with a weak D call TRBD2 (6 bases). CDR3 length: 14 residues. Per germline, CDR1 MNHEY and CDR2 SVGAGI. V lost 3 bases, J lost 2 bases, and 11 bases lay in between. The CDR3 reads CASSYGGATYEQYF. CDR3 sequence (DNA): TGTGCCAGCAGTTATGGAGGGGCCACCTACGAGCAGTACTTC.

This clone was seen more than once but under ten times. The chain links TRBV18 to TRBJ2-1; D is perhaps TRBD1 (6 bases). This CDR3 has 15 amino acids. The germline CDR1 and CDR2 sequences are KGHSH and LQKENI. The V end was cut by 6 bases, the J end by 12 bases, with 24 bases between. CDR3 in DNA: TGTGCCAGCTCTCCCGGGGCAGGGGAGATGACTCGGCAGTTCTTC. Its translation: CASSPGAGEMTRQFF.

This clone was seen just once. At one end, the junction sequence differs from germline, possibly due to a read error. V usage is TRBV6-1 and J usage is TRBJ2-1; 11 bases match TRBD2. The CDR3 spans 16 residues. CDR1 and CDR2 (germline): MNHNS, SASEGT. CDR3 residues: CASSERLAGTYDEQFF. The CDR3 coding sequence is TGTGCCAGCAGTGAACGACTAGCGGGGACCTACGATGAGCAGTTCTTC.

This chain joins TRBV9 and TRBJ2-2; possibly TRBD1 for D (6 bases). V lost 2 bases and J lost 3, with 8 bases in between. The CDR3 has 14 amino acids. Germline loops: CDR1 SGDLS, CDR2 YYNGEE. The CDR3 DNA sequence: TGTGCCAGCAGCGTGGACAGAGACACCGGGGAGCTGTTTTTT. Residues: CASSVDRDTGELFF. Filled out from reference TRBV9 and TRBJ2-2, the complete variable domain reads DSGVTQTPKHLITATGQRVTLRCSPRSGDLSVYWYQQSLDQGLQFLIQYYNGEERAKGNILERFSAQQFPDLHSELNLSSLELGDSALYFCASSVDRDTGELFFGEGSRLTVL.

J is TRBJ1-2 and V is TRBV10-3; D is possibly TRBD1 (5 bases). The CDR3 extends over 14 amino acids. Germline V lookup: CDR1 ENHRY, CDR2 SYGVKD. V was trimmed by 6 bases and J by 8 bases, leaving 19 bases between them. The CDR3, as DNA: TGTGCCATCAGGGGGACTCAAGAATCGGGGGGCTACACCTTC. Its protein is CAIRGTQESGGYTF.

The CDR3 is CSVEDLQGAMNTEAFF. As DNA, the CDR3 is TGCAGCGTTGAAGATCTTCAGGGGGCGATGAACACTGAAGCTTTCTTT. This rearrangement joins TRBV29-1 to TRBJ1-1, with 8 bases identical to TRBD1. The germline CDR1 and CDR2 sequences are SQVTM and ANQGSEA. The CDR3 has 16 residues. J was trimmed by 0 bases and V by 0 bases; bases with no gene match: 6. Full variable domain (missing parts from reference TRBV29-1 and TRBJ1-1): SAVISQKPSRDICQRGTSLTIQCQVDSQVTMMFWYRQQPGQSLTLIATANQGSEATYESGFVIDKFPISRPNLTFSTLTVSNMSPEDSSIYLCSVEDLQGAMNTEAFFGQGTRLTVV.

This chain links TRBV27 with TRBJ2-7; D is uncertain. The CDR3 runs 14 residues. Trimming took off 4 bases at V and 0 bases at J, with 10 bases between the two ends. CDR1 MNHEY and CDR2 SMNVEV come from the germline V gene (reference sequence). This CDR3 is CASSSLPGSYEQYF. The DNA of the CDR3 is TGTGCCAGCAGTTCCCTCCCGGGCTCCTACGAGCAGTACTTC.

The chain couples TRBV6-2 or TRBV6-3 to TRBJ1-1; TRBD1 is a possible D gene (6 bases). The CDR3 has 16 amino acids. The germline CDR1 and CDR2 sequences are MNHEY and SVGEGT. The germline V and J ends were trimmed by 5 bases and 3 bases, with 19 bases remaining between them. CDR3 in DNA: TGTGCCAGCAGTCGACAGGTGGGGACCCAGGACACTGAAGCTTTCTTT. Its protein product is CASSRQVGTQDTEAFF.

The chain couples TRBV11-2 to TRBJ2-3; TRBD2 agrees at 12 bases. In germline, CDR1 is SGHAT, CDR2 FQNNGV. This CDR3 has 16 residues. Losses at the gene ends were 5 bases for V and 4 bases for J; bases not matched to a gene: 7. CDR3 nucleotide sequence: TGTGCCAGCAGCCCGTGGACTAGCGGGATCGCAGATACGCAGTATTTT. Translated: CASSPWTSGIADTQYF.

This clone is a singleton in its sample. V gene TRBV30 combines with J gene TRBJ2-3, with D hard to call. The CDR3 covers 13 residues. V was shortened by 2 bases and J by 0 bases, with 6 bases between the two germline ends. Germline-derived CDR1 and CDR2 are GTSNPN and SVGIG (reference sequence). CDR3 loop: CAWSISSTDTQYF. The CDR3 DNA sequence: TGTGCCTGGAGTATCTCTAGCACAGATACGCAGTATTTT.

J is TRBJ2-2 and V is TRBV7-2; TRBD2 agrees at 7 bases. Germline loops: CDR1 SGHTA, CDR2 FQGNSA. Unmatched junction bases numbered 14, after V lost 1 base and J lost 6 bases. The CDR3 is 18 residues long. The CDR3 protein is CASSLGYLAGTKSGELFF. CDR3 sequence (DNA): TGTGCCAGCAGCTTAGGCTACTTAGCCGGGACTAAATCCGGGGAGCTGTTTTTT.

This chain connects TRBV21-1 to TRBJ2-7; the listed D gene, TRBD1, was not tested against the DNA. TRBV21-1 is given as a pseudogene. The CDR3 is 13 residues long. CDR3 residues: CASSKGPGYKQYF. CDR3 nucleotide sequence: TGTGCCAGCAGCAAAGGTCCAGGGTATAAGCAGTACTTC.

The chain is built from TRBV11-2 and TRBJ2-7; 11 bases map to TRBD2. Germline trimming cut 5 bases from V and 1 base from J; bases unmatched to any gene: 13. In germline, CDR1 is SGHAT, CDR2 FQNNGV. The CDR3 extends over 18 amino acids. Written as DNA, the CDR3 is TGTGCCAGCAGCCCACGAAGTGCGGGACTAGCGGTATCCTACGAGCAGTACTTC. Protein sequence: CASSPRSAGLAVSYEQYF.